This T cell receptor (beta chain) stems from a study of shared clonotypes between healthy human individuals. Concerning this clone itself: Its target is not known.

All of the donors resided in Nashville, Tennessee, and each was a Caucasian adult. This CDR3 has 13 residues. The germline V gene has CDR1 MNHEY and CDR2 SMNVEV (reference sequence). V was clipped by 5 bases and J by 10 bases; unmatched bases: 10. The assay was carried out at the deep level. Sequencing was performed with immunoSEQ multiplex PCR; in TCRdb, only in-frame clones are kept and a portion is missing. Among more than 900,000 clones listed, 75% to 85% were seen once. Overall study results and limits: A generally larger estimated richness was seen in naive subsets than in memory subsets.

The clonotype originates from a man between 18 and 35 years old in good health. Some clones in this sample may be carry-over from other donors' samples. This chain joins TRBV27 and TRBJ1-1; 7 bases fit TRBD1. Sequencing was performed on memory CD4+ T cells from PBMCs. The sample's subset: CD45RA-negative fraction. This CDR3 is CASSRTTGRGAFF. CDR3 in DNA: TGTGCCAGCAGTAGGACGACAGGGAGGGGAGCTTTCTTT.